This T cell receptor beta chain was retrieved from a study of post-analysis software for immune sequencing data. General study points: With TRBV5-6, TRBV5-1 and TRBV20-1 included, 5 or 6 TRBV segments were more frequent in patients than in controls. Diversity measured as normalized Chao1 was significantly lower in multiple sclerosis patients than in controls.

Unique molecular identifiers featured in each of the TCR beta cDNA libraries. TCRdb called the PCR reads again in MiXCR, with one record for every CDR3 protein. The table shows roughly 600,000 distinct CDR3 sequences, with roughly 45% occurring only once. This clonotype was counted only a few times. Its antigen is still unknown. Trimming removed 6 bases from V and 4 bases from J, with 13 bases in between. Germline V gives CDR1 ENHRY, CDR2 SYGVKD. CDR3 length equals 13 residues. The V gene is TRBV10-3, the J gene TRBJ2-7; D is possibly TRBD1 (6 bases). This TCR was sampled from a girl under 18 with multiple sclerosis. The sequenced sample consisted of blood. The CDR3: CAISPGQPYEQYF. The CDR3 nucleotides are TGTGCCATCAGCCCCGGACAGCCGTACGAGCAGTACTTC.